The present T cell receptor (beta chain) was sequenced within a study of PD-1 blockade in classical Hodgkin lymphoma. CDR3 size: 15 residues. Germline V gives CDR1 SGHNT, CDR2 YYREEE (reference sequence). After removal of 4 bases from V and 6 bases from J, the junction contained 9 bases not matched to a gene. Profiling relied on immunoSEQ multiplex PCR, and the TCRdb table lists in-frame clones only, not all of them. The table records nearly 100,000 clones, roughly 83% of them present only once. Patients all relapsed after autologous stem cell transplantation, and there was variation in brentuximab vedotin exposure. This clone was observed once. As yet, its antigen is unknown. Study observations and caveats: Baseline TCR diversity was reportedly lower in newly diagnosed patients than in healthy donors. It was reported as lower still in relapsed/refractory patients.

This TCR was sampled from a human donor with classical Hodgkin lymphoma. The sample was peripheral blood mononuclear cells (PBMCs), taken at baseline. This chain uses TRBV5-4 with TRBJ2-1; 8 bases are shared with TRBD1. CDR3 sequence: CASSLPGTGLNEQFF. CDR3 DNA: TGTGCCAGCAGCCTCCCCGGGACAGGCCTCAATGAGCAGTTCTTC.